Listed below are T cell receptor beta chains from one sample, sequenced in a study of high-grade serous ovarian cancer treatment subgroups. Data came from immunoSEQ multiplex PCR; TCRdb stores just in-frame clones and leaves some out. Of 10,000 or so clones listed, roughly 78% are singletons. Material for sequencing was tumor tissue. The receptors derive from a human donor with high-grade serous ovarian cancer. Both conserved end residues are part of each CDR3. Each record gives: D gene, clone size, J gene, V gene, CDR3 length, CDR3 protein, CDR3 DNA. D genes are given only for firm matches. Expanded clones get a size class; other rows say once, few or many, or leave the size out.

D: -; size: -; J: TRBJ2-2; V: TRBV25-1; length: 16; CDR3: CASRAQVGAGTGELFF; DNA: TGTGCCAGCAGGGCTCAGGTTGGCGCAGGCACCGGGGAGCTGTTTTTT
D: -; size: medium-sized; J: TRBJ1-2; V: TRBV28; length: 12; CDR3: CASSLASYGYTF; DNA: TGTGCCAGCAGTTTAGCCAGCTATGGCTACACCTTC
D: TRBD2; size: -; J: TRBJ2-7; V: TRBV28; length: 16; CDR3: CASSRITSGASYEQYF; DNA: TGTGCCAGCAGCCGAATCACTAGCGGCGCTTCCTACGAGCAGTACTTC
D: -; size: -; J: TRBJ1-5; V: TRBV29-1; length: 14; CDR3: CSVRDGGLGQPQHF; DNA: TGCAGCGTTAGGGATGGGGGGTTGGGTCAGCCCCAGCATTTT
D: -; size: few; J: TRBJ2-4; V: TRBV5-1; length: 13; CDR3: CASSFEGANIQYF; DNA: TGCGCCAGCAGCTTTGAAGGGGCGAACATTCAGTACTTC
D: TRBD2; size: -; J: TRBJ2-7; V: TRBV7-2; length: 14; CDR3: CASSLGLAGYEQYF; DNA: TGTGCCAGCAGCTTAGGGCTAGCGGGATACGAGCAGTACTTC
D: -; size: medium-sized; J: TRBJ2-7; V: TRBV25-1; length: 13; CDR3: CASSGGNSYEQYF; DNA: TGTGCCAGCAGTGGGGGCAATTCCTACGAGCAGTACTTC
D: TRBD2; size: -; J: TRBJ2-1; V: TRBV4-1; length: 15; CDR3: CASSQDVREVDEQFF; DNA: TGCGCCAGCAGCCAAGATGTCCGGGAGGTTGATGAGCAGTTCTTC
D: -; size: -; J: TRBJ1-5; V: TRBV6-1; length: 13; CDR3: CASSGGLKQPQHF; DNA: TGTGCCAGCAGTGGGGGGCTTAAACAGCCCCAGCATTTT
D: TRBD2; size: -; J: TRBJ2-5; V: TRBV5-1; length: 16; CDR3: CASSFVVSGTQETQYF; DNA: TGCGCCAGCAGCTTCGTGGTTAGCGGGACCCAAGAGACCCAGTACTTC
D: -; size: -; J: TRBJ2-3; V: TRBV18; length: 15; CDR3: CASSPLSGITDTQYF; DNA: TGTGCCAGCTCACCACTAAGCGGAATCACAGATACGCAGTATTTT
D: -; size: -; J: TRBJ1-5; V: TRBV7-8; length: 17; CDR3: CASSLVAQQNSNQPQHF; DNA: TGTGCCAGCAGCTTAGTAGCACAGCAGAATAGCAATCAGCCCCAGCATTTT
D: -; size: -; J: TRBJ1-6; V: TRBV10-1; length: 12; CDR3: CASGFVDSPLHF; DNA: TGCGCCAGCGGATTTGTGGATTCACCCCTCCACTTT
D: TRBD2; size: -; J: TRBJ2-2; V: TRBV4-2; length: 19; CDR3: CASSRRTSGRGAATGELFF; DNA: TGTGCCAGCAGCCGCAGGACTAGCGGGAGGGGGGCCGCCACCGGGGAGCTGTTTTTT
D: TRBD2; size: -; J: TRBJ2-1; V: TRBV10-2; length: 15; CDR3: CASSEKGGRAVEQFF; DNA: TGCGCCAGCAGTGAGAAGGGCGGGAGGGCCGTTGAGCAGTTCTTC
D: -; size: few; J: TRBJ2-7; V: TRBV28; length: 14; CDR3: CASRPQGLAYEQYF; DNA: TGTGCCAGCAGACCACAGGGACTTGCCTACGAGCAGTACTTC
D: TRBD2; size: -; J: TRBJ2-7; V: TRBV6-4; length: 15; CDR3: CASSQGLAGASEQYF; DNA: TGTGCCAGCAGTCAGGGACTAGCGGGAGCCAGCGAGCAGTACTTC
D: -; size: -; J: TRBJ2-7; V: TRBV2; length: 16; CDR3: CASSGGRGTTLYEQYF; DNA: TGTGCCAGCAGCGGGGGTCGGGGAACGACTCTATACGAGCAGTACTTC
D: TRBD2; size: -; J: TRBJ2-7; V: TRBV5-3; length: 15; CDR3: CASSLGFGRAYEQYF; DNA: TGTGCCAGCAGCTTGGGTTTCGGGAGGGCCTACGAGCAGTACTTC
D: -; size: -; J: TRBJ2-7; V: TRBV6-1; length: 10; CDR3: CASSDYEQYF; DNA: TGTGCCAGCAGTGACTACGAGCAGTACTTC
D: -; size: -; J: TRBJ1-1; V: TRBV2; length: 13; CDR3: CASSVLENTEAFF; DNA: TGTGCCAGCAGTGTGTTGGAGAACACTGAAGCTTTCTTT
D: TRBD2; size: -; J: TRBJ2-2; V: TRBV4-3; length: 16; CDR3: CASSQDPGLADGELFF; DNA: TGCGCCAGCAGCCAAGATCCGGGACTAGCGGACGGGGAGCTGTTTTTT
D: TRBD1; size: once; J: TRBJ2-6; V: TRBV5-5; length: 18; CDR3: CASSPHSTGDSGANVLTF; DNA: TGTGCCAGCAGCCCACATTCAACAGGGGACTCTGGGGCCAACGTCCTGACTTTC
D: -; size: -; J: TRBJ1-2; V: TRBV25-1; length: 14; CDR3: CASSEKTYNYGYTF; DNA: TGTGCCAGCAGTGAGAAGACTTATAACTATGGCTACACCTTC
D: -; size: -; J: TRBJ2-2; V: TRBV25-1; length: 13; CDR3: CASSERRGGELFF; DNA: TGTGCCAGCAGTGAACGTCGCGGCGGGGAGCTGTTTTTT
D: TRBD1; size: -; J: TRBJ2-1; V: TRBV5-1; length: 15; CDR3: CASSLGDRGVNEQFF; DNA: TGCGCCAGCAGCTTGGGGGACAGGGGGGTAAATGAGCAGTTCTTC
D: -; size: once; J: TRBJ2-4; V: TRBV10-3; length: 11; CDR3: CAIRQENIQYF; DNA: TGTGCCATCAGGCAGGAGAACATTCAGTACTTC
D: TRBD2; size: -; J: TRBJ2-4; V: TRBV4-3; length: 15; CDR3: CASSQSIAGTHIQYF; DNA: TGCGCCAGCAGCCAGTCAATAGCGGGCACGCACATTCAGTACTTC
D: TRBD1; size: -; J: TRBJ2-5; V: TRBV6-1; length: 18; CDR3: CASSERGQGAARPETQYF; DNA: TGTGCCAGCAGTGAAAGGGGACAGGGGGCGGCGCGGCCGGAGACCCAGTACTTC
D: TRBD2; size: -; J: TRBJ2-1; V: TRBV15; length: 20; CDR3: CATSMEKTSRKFLSYNEQFF; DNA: TGTGCCACCAGCATGGAAAAGACTAGCCGGAAATTCCTCTCCTACAATGAGCAGTTCTTC
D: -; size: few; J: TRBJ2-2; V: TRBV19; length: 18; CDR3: CASSIQAGRKSNTGELFF; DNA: TGTGCCAGTAGTATTCAAGCAGGGCGGAAATCGAACACCGGGGAGCTGTTTTTT